This T cell receptor (beta chain) was sequenced in a study of OX40 agonist ivuxolimab in advanced cancers. Study-wide context: Prior therapy, whether anti-PD-1, anti-PD-L1 or anti-CTLA-4, was allowed, and 30% to 40% had some.

Samples were taken at baseline and on day 1 of cycles 4 and 7. Germline values: CDR1 SQVTM, CDR2 ANQGSEA. CDR3 length equals 14 residues. V was pared by 7 bases and J by 0 bases, with 5 bases of the junction left unmatched. The table came from immunoSEQ multiplex PCR; TCRdb's copy has only in-frame clones and leaves some out. The sample gives about 28,000 clones, less than 90% of which show up once; over 35% is in the top ten. The sample in question was CD4+ or CD8+ T cells sorted from blood, obtained in a trial of the OX40 agonist ivuxolimab. The sequence came from an adult with an advanced solid tumor such as melanoma, head and neck, liver or kidney cancer. The chain recombines TRBV29-1 with TRBJ2-3; 9 positions agree with TRBD2. The CDR3: CSAATSGSTDTQYF. The CDR3 bases are TGCAGCGCCGCGACTAGCGGTAGCACAGATACGCAGTATTTT.